This is a list of T cell receptor beta chains from one sample in a study of cytomegalovirus exposure and HLA in healthy donors. Libraries were prepared by immunoSEQ multiplex PCR; TCRdb keeps only in-frame clonotypes and omits some of them. The data show around 120,000 clones, roughly 80% seen once. Sequencing was done on a sample of PBMCs. All receptors come from a man in his sixties in good health and CMV-seropositive. Both conserved end residues are part of each CDR3. Each record gives: D gene, clone size, J gene, V gene, CDR3 DNA, CDR3 protein. D genes are given only for firm matches. Some rows mark clone size as missing; the rest say once, few, many or name a class of expanded clone.

>NA|NA|TRBJ1-1|TRBV5-1
TGCGCCAGCAGCTTGGAGGCGGGGGCGATGAACACTGAAGCTTTCTTT
CASSLEAGAMNTEAFF
>NA|NA|TRBJ2-2|TRBV7-3
TGTGCCAGCAGCTTAAGGGGGGACGGGGAGCTGTTTTTT
CASSLRGDGELFF
>NA|NA|TRBJ2-7|TRBV11-2
TGTGCCAGCAGCGGGCGACCCTACGAGCAGTACTTC
CASSGRPYEQYF
>TRBD1|NA|TRBJ1-5|TRBV5-1
TGCGCCAGCAGCTCCGGGACAGGGGATAATCAGCCCCAGCATTTT
CASSSGTGDNQPQHF
>NA|NA|TRBJ2-5|TRBV5-6
TGTGCCAGCAGCTTGATCGGGGAGACCCAGTACTTC
CASSLIGETQYF
>NA|NA|TRBJ1-6|TRBV27
TGTGCCGGAAACAGTCGTGGGGAGGGGTCCTATAATTCACCCCTCCACTTT
CAGNSRGEGSYNSPLHF
>NA|NA|TRBJ1-1|TRBV7-9
TGTGCCAGCAGCTTAGTAACAGGGACTGAAGCTTTCTTT
CASSLVTGTEAFF
>NA|NA|TRBJ2-7|TRBV11-2
TGTGCCAGCAGCAGATTTCGGGGGTTTGCCAACGAGCAGTACTTC
CASSRFRGFANEQYF
>NA|few|TRBJ2-7|TRBV7-6
TGTGCCAGCAGCTCCCTTCCCGGGACTGGGTTCAGCGAGCAGTACTTC
CASSSLPGTGFSEQYF
>TRBD1|few|TRBJ1-4|TRBV5-1
TGCGCCAGCAGCCCCCCGGGACAGGGGGCTGGTAATGAAAAACTGTTTTTT
CASSPPGQGAGNEKLFF
>TRBD2|NA|TRBJ2-1|TRBV19
TGTGCCAGTGAGGGAGCGGGAGGTTCATACAATGAGCAGTTCTTC
CASEGAGGSYNEQFF
>TRBD1|NA|TRBJ1-2|TRBV6-6
TGTGCCAGCAGTTACTCGGGACAGGGTTCTGGCTACACCTTC
CASSYSGQGSGYTF
>TRBD1|NA|TRBJ2-5|TRBV5-1
TGCGCCAGCAGCTTCGGGACAGGGGGGAACCAAGAGACCCAGTACTTC
CASSFGTGGNQETQYF
>NA|NA|TRBJ2-2|TRBV25-1
TGTGCCAGCACCACTCACGGGCAGGGGAACACCGGGGAGCTGTTTTTT
CASTTHGQGNTGELFF
>NA|NA|TRBJ2-5|TRBV25-1
TGTGCCAGCAATGCCCATCAGGGTGCAGAGACCCAGTACTTC
CASNAHQGAETQYF
>TRBD1|once|TRBJ1-2|TRBV15
TGTGCCACCAGCAGCCTCACAGGGGCCGAGGGTGGCTACACCTTC
CATSSLTGAEGGYTF
>NA|NA|TRBJ2-3|TRBV6-1
TGTGCCAGCAGAGCAGGGGAACTAGTTGGTACGCAGTATTTT
CASRAGELVGTQYF
>NA|NA|TRBJ1-1|TRBV29-1
TGCAGCGTTGTGGCTCAGGGTGAGGCTGAAGCTTTCTTT
CSVVAQGEAEAFF
>TRBD2|NA|TRBJ2-1|TRBV5-1
TGCGCCAGCCGACTTCTAGCGGGGGCGGGTAATGAGCAGTTCTTC
CASRLLAGAGNEQFF
>TRBD2|NA|TRBJ2-3|TRBV14
TGTGCCAGCGGGGGACTAGCGGGAGTTACGCAGTATTTT
CASGGLAGVTQYF
>TRBD2|few|TRBJ2-2|TRBV2
TGTGCCAGCAGTTCTAGCGGGGTGAACACCGGGGAGCTGTTTTTT
CASSSSGVNTGELFF